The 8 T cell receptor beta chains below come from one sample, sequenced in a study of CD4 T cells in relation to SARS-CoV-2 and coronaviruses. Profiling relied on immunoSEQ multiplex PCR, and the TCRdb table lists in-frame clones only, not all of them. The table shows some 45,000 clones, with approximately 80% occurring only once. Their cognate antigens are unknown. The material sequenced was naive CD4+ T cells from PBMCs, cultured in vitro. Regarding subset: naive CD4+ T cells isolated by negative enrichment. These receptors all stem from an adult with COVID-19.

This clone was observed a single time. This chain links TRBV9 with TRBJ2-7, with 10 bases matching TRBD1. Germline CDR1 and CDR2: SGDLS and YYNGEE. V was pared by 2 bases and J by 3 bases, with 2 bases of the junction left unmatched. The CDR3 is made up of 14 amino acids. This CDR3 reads CASSVRDRGYEQYF. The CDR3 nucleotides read TGTGCCAGCAGCGTCCGGGACAGGGGCTACGAGCAGTACTTC.

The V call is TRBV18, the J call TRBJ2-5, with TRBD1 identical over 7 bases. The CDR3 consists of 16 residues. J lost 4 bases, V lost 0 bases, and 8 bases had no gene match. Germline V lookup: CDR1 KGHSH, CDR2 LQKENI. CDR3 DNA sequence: TGTGCCAGCTCACCACCCCCAACAGGGGTCGGAGAGACCCAGTACTTC. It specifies CASSPPPTGVGETQYF.

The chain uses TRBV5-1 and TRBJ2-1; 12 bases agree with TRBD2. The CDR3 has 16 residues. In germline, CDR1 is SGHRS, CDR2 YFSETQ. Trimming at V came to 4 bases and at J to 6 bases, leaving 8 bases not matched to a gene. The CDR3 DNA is TGCGCCAGCAGCAGGACTAGCGGGATTGCTCGCAATGAGCAGTTCTTC. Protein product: CASSRTSGIARNEQFF.

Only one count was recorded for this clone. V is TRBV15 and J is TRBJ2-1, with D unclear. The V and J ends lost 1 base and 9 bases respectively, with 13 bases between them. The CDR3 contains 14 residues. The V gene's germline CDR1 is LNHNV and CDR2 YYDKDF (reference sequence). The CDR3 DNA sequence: TGTGCCACCAGCAGAGTTAGTACGAGGTCTGAGCAGTTCTTC. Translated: CATSRVSTRSEQFF.

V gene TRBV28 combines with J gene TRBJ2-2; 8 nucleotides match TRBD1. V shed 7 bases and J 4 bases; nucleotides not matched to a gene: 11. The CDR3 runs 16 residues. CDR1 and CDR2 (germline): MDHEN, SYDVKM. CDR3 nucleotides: TGTGCCAGCAACCCCGCCGCAGGGGGCGGCACCGGGGAGCTGTTTTTT. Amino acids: CASNPAAGGGTGELFF.

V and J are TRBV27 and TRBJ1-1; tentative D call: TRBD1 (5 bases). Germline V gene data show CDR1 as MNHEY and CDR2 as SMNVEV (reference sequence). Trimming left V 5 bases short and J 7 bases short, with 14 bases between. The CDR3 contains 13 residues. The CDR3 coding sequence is TGTGCCAGCAGTCCTTATACAGGTATTGAAGCTTTCTTT. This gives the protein CASSPYTGIEAFF.

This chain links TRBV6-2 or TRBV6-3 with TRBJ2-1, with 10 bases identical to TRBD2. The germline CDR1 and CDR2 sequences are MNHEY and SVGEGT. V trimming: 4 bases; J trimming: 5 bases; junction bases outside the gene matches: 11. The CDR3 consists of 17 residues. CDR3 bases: TGTGCCAGCAGTTTTCCGATGAACGGACTAGCGGACAATGAGCAGTTCTTC. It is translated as CASSFPMNGLADNEQFF.

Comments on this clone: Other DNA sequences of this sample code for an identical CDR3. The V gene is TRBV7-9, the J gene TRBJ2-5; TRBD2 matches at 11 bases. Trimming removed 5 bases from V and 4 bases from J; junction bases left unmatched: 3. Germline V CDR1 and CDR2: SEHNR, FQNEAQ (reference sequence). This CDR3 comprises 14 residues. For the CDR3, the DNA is TGTGCCAGCAGCCTAGGACTAGCGGGAGAGACCCAGTACTTC. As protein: CASSLGLAGETQYF.